The entry that follows covers one TCR beta chain sequence. This specimen comes from a study of blood T cell repertoires in COVID-19. Across the study: Acute-phase and convalescent COVID-19 samples originated in the United States, Italy and Spain. Sample material is recorded as cDNA or gDNA derived from T cells, B-cell-depleted T cells, or PBMCs.

Authors' processing steps: From reference gene primer amplification, estimates of nucleated cell counts were derived. Method: immunoSEQ multiplex PCR; TCRdb's copy keeps in-frame clones and lacks some. V and J calls and clone size are copied from that table; D and trimming were computed from the DNA. The data contain approximately 100,000 clones, roughly four fifths of them seen just once; the ten biggest clones take up 8% to 13%. Germline CDR1 is MNHNS and CDR2 is SASEGT. This CDR3 is 15 amino acids long. The V segment lost 3 bases and the J segment 7 bases; nucleotides outside the gene matches: 10.

The rearrangement links TRBV6-1 to TRBJ1-2, with 8 positions matching TRBD1. The TCR was taken from a man in his 70s with acute or convalescent COVID-19. Sequencing was performed on peripheral blood. The CDR3 DNA follows: TGTGCCAGCAGTGATCTCTCGACAGGGGTCGGTGGCTACACCTTC. This sequence encodes CASSDLSTGVGGYTF.